The clone carrying this T cell receptor (beta chain) has a single count. Its target is not known. The germline V gene encodes CDR1 SGDLS and CDR2 YYNGEE. Germline trimming cut 0 bases from V and 3 bases from J; bases unmatched to any gene: 5. The CDR3 is 16 amino acids. Clones were sequenced by immunoSEQ multiplex PCR, and TCRdb holds only the in-frame ones, with some missing. The sample lists about 150,000 clones, 90% to 95% occurring once. This sample was taken from a study of T cell responses to AZD1222 COVID-19 vaccine. Findings of the study overall: The donors showed a predominance of white British ancestry and of females, with possible underestimation of clonal diversity.

This specimen consisted of peripheral blood, obtained on day 0 of AZD1222 vaccination. The chain is built from TRBV9 and TRBJ1-3, with 8 bases matching TRBD1. The sequence was obtained from an adult in good health. The CDR3, as DNA: TGTGCCAGCAGCGTAGATGCAGGGGGCTATGGAAACACCATATATTTT. It codes for CASSVDAGGYGNTIYF. Filled out from reference TRBV9 and TRBJ1-3, the complete variable domain reads DSGVTQTPKHLITATGQRVTLRCSPRSGDLSVYWYQQSLDQGLQFLIQYYNGEERAKGNILERFSAQQFPDLHSELNLSSLELGDSALYFCASSVDAGGYGNTIYFGEGSWLTVV.